The rows below give T cell receptor beta chains drawn from one sample of a study of ipilimumab plus nivolumab after autologous stem cell transplantation. Profiling relied on immunoSEQ multiplex PCR, and the TCRdb table lists in-frame clones only, not all of them. This table has fewer than 15,000 clones, 65% to 75% appearing once. The sample in question was PBMCs, obtained in a trial of ipilimumab plus nivolumab as post-transplant consolidation. The source is a male donor with primary mediastinal lymphoma. Both conserved end residues are part of each CDR3. The order of the fields is V gene, clone size, D gene, J gene, CDR3 DNA, CDR3 protein. A D gene is named only where the DNA matches it firmly. Clone sizes are given selectively: once, few, many, or a class where the clone is expanded.

V: TRBV18
size: .
D: .
J: TRBJ2-2
DNA: TGTGCCAGCTCACCACCGGGCGCTCGCGCCGGGGAGCTGTTTTTT
CDR3: CASSPPGARAGELFF

V: TRBV19
size: .
D: TRBD2
J: TRBJ2-1
DNA: TGTGCCAGTAGTATTCCGGTGGGAGGGAGGCCCTACAATGAGCAGTTCTTC
CDR3: CASSIPVGGRPYNEQFF

V: TRBV7-2
size: once
D: .
J: TRBJ2-5
DNA: TGTGCCAGCAACTCACCGTGGGGATTGGCTGGGGAGACCCAGTACTTC
CDR3: CASNSPWGLAGETQYF

V: TRBV18
size: .
D: TRBD1
J: TRBJ1-3
DNA: TGTGCCAGCTCACCGCAATCCAGAGACAGGGATGGAAACACCATATATTTT
CDR3: CASSPQSRDRDGNTIYF

V: TRBV6-6
size: .
D: TRBD1
J: TRBJ1-1
DNA: TGTGCCAGCAGTTACTTGACAGGGGCGCGAGTGGGAGAAGCTTTCTTT
CDR3: CASSYLTGARVGEAFF

V: TRBV5-1
size: .
D: .
J: TRBJ1-3
DNA: TGCGCCAGCAGCTTGGTGCCATCAGGTACCTCTGGAAACACCATATATTTT
CDR3: CASSLVPSGTSGNTIYF

V: TRBV9
size: .
D: .
J: TRBJ2-2
DNA: TGTGCCAGCAGCGTAGCTACGAGCACCGGGGAGCTGTTTTTT
CDR3: CASSVATSTGELFF

V: TRBV11-2
size: .
D: .
J: TRBJ1-3
DNA: TGTGCCAGCAGCTGGGAGGGCTCTGGAAACACCATATATTTT
CDR3: CASSWEGSGNTIYF

V: TRBV6-1
size: .
D: TRBD1
J: TRBJ1-1
DNA: TGTGCCAGCAGACAGGGGGCAGGGGACACTGAAGCTTTCTTT
CDR3: CASRQGAGDTEAFF

V: TRBV5-1
size: .
D: TRBD2
J: TRBJ2-7
DNA: TGCGCCAGCAGCTCGGGAGGGTCCCTCTCCTACGAGCAGTACTTC
CDR3: CASSSGGSLSYEQYF

V: TRBV6-1
size: few
D: .
J: TRBJ1-1
DNA: TGTGCCAGCAGTCGTGGGCAGGAGGACACTGAAGCTTTCTTT
CDR3: CASSRGQEDTEAFF

V: TRBV15
size: few
D: TRBD1
J: TRBJ1-1
DNA: TGTGCCACCAGCAGAAGACAGGGGGCGAACACTGAAGCTTTCTTT
CDR3: CATSRRQGANTEAFF

V: TRBV30
size: few
D: .
J: TRBJ1-4
DNA: TGTGCCTGGAGTGTACTGTCCGGTGAAAAACTGTTTTTT
CDR3: CAWSVLSGEKLFF

V: TRBV10-1
size: .
D: .
J: TRBJ1-4
DNA: TGCGCCAGCAGTGAACAGGAAGAAAAACTGTTTTTT
CDR3: CASSEQEEKLFF

V: TRBV7-8
size: few
D: TRBD1
J: TRBJ2-7
DNA: TGTGCCAGCAATCCAGGGGGCTACGAGCAGTACTTC
CDR3: CASNPGGYEQYF

V: TRBV4-1
size: .
D: TRBD2
J: TRBJ2-1
DNA: TGCGCCAGCAGCCAAGGCAGCGGGGGGGGTTACAATGAGCAGTTCTTC
CDR3: CASSQGSGGGYNEQFF

V: TRBV9
size: .
D: .
J: TRBJ2-2
DNA: TGTGCCAGCAGCGTAATAGACACCGGGGAGCTGTTTTTT
CDR3: CASSVIDTGELFF

V: TRBV28
size: .
D: .
J: TRBJ1-1
DNA: TGTGCCACTCTTACCCCCGGGGGGTTGTCTGAAGCTTTCTTT
CDR3: CATLTPGGLSEAFF

V: TRBV29-1
size: few
D: TRBD1
J: TRBJ2-7
DNA: TGCAGCGTCACGGGACAGTCGGGCTCCTACGAGCAGTACTTC
CDR3: CSVTGQSGSYEQYF

V: TRBV4-2
size: .
D: .
J: TRBJ2-7
DNA: TGTGCCAGCAGCCCCCGACTATCCTACGAGCAGTACTTC
CDR3: CASSPRLSYEQYF

V: TRBV6-6
size: .
D: .
J: TRBJ2-7
DNA: TGTGCCAGCAGCCCGGGACACCACGAGCAGTACTTC
CDR3: CASSPGHHEQYF

V: TRBV5-1
size: .
D: .
J: TRBJ1-3
DNA: TGCGCCAGCAGCGGGCCGGACATGATCATATATTTT
CDR3: CASSGPDMIIYF

V: TRBV5-6
size: .
D: .
J: TRBJ1-5
DNA: TGTGCCAGCAGTTCCGGGGCCCATCAGCCCCAGCATTTT
CDR3: CASSSGAHQPQHF

V: TRBV7-9
size: .
D: TRBD1
J: TRBJ1-1
DNA: TGTGCCAGCAGCCTGGGACAGCAGAACACTGAAGCTTTCTTT
CDR3: CASSLGQQNTEAFF

V: TRBV27
size: .
D: TRBD1
J: TRBJ1-3
DNA: TGTGCCAGCAGTTTAATCCCCCGGGCAGGGGGAAGGGGAAACACCATATATTTT
CDR3: CASSLIPRAGGRGNTIYF

V: TRBV7-3
size: .
D: TRBD1
J: TRBJ1-6
DNA: TGTGCCAGCAGCGACAGGGACAGGGGTAATTCACCCCTCCACTTT
CDR3: CASSDRDRGNSPLHF

V: TRBV29-1
size: .
D: .
J: TRBJ2-1
DNA: TGCAGCGCTCGGGGAGGGGGGGGCGAGCAGTTCTTC
CDR3: CSARGGGGEQFF

V: TRBV9
size: few
D: .
J: TRBJ2-2
DNA: TGTGCCAGCAGCGTAGGAGGTACCGGGGGGGAGCTGTTTTTT
CDR3: CASSVGGTGGELFF

V: TRBV27
size: .
D: TRBD2
J: TRBJ2-2
DNA: TGTGCCAGCAGTTTCCTAGCGGGAGGGAAAGGCCTTAACACCGGGGAGCTGTTTTTT
CDR3: CASSFLAGGKGLNTGELFF

V: TRBV10-1
size: .
D: .
J: TRBJ2-2
DNA: TGCGCCAGCAGTGAGTCGAGGCGGACCGGGGAGCTGTTTTTT
CDR3: CASSESRRTGELFF

V: TRBV6-5
size: .
D: TRBD2
J: TRBJ2-7
DNA: TGTGCCAGCAGTTACGGCGGGACTAGCGGGTACGAGCAGTACTTC
CDR3: CASSYGGTSGYEQYF

V: TRBV29-1
size: .
D: TRBD1
J: TRBJ2-5
DNA: TGCAGCGTGGCCGCAGGGGGTCAAGAGACCCAGTACTTC
CDR3: CSVAAGGQETQYF

V: TRBV5-1
size: .
D: .
J: TRBJ1-3
DNA: TGCGCCAGCAGCGGACAGTCGGGAAACACCATATATTTT
CDR3: CASSGQSGNTIYF

V: TRBV7-8
size: few
D: .
J: TRBJ1-1
DNA: TGTGCCAGCAGCTTAGCCCGGGGGCAGCGGAACACTGAAGCTTTCTTT
CDR3: CASSLARGQRNTEAFF

V: TRBV5-5
size: .
D: .
J: TRBJ1-2
DNA: TGTGCCAGCAGCTTGGCTACAGCCTATGGCTACACCTTC
CDR3: CASSLATAYGYTF

V: TRBV19
size: .
D: TRBD2
J: TRBJ2-3
DNA: TGTGCCAGTCGACGGGCGGGAGGAGAGGCAGATACGCAGTATTTT
CDR3: CASRRAGGEADTQYF

V: TRBV7-8
size: once
D: TRBD1
J: TRBJ1-3
DNA: TGTGCCAGCAGCTTAGTACTGGGACAGGGTGGAAACACCATATATTTT
CDR3: CASSLVLGQGGNTIYF

V: TRBV6-5
size: .
D: .
J: TRBJ2-2
DNA: TGTGCCAGCAGTTACGGGGGGGGCTACCCCGGGGAGCTGTTTTTT
CDR3: CASSYGGGYPGELFF

V: TRBV29-1
size: .
D: .
J: TRBJ2-5
DNA: TGCAGCGTTCGTGGGGTGGGGGAGACCCAGTACTTC
CDR3: CSVRGVGETQYF